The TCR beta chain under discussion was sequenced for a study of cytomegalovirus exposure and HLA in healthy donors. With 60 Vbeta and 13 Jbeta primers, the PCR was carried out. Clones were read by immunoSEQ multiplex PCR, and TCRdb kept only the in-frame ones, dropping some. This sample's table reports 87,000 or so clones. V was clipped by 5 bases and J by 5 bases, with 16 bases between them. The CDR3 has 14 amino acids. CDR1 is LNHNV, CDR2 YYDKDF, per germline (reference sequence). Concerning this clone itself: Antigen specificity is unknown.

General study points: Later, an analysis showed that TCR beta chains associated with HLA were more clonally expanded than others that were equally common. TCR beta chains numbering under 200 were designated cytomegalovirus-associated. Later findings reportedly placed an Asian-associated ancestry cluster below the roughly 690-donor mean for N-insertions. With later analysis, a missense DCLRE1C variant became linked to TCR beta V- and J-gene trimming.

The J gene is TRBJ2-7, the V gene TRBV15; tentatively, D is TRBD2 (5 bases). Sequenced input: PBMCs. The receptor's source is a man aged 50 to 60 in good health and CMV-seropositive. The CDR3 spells CATSPASLGNEQYV. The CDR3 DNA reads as TGTGCCACCAGCCCCGCTAGCCTAGGCAACGAGCAGTACGTC.